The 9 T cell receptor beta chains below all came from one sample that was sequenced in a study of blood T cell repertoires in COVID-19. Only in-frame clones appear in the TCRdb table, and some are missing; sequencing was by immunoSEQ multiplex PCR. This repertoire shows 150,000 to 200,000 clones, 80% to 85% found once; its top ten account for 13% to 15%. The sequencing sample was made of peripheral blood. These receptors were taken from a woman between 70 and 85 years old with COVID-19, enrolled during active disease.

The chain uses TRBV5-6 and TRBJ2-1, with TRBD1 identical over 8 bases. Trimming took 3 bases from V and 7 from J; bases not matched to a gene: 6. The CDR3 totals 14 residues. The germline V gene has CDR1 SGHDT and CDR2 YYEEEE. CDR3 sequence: CASSSRTGWNEQFF. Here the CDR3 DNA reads TGTGCCAGCAGCTCCAGGACAGGGTGGAATGAGCAGTTCTTC.

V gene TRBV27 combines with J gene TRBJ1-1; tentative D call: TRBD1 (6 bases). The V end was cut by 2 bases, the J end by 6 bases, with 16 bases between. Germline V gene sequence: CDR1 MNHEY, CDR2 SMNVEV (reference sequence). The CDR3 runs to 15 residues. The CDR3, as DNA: TGTGCCAGCAGTTTAAATCCAGGGGCGGTTTCTGAAGCTTTCTTT. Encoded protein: CASSLNPGAVSEAFF.

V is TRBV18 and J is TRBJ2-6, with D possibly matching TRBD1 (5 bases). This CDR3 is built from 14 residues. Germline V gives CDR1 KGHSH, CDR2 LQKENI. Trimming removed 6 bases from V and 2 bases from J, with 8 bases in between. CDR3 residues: CASSEGAGANVLTF. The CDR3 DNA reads TGTGCCAGCTCCGAAGGGGCTGGGGCCAACGTCCTGACTTTC.

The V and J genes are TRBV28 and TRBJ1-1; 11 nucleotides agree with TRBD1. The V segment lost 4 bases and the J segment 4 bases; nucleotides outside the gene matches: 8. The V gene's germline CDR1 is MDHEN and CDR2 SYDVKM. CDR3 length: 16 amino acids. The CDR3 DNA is TGTGCCAGCAGTTATTTAGGGACAGGGGGTGGCACTGAAGCTTTCTTT. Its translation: CASSYLGTGGGTEAFF.

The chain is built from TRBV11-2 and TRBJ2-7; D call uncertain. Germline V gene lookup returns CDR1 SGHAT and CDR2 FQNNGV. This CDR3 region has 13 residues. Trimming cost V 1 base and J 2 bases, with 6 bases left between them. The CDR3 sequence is CASSLGSAYEQYV. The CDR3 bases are TGTGCCAGCAGCTTAGGGTCAGCCTACGAGCAGTACGTC.

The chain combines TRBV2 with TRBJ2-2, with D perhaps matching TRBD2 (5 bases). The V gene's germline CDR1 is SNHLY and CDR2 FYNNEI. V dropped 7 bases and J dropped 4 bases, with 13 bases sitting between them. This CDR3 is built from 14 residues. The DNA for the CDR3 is TGTGCCAGCAAGCGGAGCCAAGGCACCGGGGAGCTGTTTTTT. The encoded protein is CASKRSQGTGELFF.

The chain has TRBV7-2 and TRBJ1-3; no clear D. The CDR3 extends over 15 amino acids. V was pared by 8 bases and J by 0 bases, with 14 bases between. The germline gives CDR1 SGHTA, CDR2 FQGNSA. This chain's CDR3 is CASAKWADSGNTIYF. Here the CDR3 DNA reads TGTGCCAGCGCCAAGTGGGCCGACTCTGGAAACACCATATATTTT.

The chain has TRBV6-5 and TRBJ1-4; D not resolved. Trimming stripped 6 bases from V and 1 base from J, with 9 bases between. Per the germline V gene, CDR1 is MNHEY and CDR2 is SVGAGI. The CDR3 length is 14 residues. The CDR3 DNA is TGTGCCAGCAGCCGGAGGCGAACTAATGAAAAACTGTTTTTT. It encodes CASSRRRTNEKLFF.

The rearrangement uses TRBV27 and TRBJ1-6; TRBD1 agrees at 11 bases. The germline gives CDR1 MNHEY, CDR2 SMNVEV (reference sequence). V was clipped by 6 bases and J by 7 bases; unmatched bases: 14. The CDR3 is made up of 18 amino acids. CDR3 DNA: TGTGCCAGCAGCGACGGACCGGGACAGGGGGTGGTAAATTCACCCCTCCACTTT. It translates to CASSDGPGQGVVNSPLHF.